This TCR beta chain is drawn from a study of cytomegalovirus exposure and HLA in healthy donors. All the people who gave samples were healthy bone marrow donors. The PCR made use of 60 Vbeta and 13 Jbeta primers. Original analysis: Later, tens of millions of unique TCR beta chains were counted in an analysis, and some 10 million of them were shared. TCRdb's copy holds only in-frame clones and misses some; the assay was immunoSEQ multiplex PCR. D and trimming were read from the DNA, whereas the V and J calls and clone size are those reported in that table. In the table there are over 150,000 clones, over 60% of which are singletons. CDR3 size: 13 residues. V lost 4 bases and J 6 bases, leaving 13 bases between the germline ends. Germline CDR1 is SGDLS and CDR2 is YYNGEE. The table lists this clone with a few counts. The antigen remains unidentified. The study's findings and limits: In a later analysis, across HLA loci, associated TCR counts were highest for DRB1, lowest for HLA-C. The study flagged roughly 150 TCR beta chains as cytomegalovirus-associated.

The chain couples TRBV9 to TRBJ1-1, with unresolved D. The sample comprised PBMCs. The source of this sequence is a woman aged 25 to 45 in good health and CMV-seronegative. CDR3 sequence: CASSPDPGAEAFF. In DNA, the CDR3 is TGTGCCAGCAGCCCAGACCCCGGAGCTGAAGCTTTCTTT.